This TCR beta chain was observed in a study of T cells in Graves' hyperthyroidism and ophthalmopathy. About the study: Peripheral blood was secured at the point of initial diagnosis, before any treatment. Study-wide results and limits: In blood, most of the thyroid clonotypes expanded above 0.001 were also present. With a median lead of roughly 6.8 months before onset, the model predicted ophthalmopathy.

For this clonotype: Its matching antigen is unknown.

The V and J ends lost 0 bases and 7 bases, in that order; junction bases with no gene match: 8. The CDR3 contains 15 residues. Germline V gives CDR1 SEHNR, CDR2 FQNEAQ (reference sequence). Clinical symptoms, serum thyroxine and TRAb, thyroid ultrasound and orbital computed tomography together formed the diagnostic basis. Researchers amplified the TCR beta CDR3 regions from RNA transcripts. HTBI primers were employed in a first-round RT-PCR of the TCR CDR3. TCRdb passed the multiplex PCR reads through MiXCR, listing each CDR3 protein once. The sample has 800,000 or so distinct CDR3 sequences, roughly 40% seen once.

This receptor was identified in a man aged 18 to 29 with Graves' hyperthyroidism. The rearrangement uses TRBV7-9 and TRBJ1-1; TRBD1 agrees at 7 bases. Sequenced sample: blood. This CDR3 is CASSLAETGWHEAFF. The CDR3 DNA sequence: TGTGCCAGCAGCTTAGCCGAGACAGGGTGGCATGAAGCTTTCTTT. The whole variable domain, filled in from reference TRBV7-9 and TRBJ1-1, reads DTGVSQNPRHKITKRGQNVTFRCDPISEHNRLYWYRQTLGQGPEFLTYFQNEAQLEKSRLLSDRFSAERPKGSFSTLEIQRTEQGDSAMYLCASSLAETGWHEAFFGQGTRLTVV.